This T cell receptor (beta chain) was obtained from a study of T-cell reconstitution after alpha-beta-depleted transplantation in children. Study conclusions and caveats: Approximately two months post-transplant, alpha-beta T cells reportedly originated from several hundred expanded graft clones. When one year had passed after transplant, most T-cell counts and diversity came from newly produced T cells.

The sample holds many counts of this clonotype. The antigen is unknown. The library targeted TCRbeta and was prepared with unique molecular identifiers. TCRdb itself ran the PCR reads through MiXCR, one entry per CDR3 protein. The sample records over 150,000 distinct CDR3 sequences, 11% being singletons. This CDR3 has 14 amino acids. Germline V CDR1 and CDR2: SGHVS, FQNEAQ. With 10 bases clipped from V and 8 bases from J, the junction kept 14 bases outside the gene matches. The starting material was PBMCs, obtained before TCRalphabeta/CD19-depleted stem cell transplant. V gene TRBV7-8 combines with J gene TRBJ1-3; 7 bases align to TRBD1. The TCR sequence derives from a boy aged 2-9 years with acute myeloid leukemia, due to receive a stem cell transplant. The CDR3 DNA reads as TGTGCCACAAACGATAAGACAGGGTCGGACACCATATATTTT. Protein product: CATNDKTGSDTIYF.